This T cell receptor (beta chain) originates from a study of blood T cell repertoires in COVID-19. After removal of 0 bases from V and 3 bases from J, the junction contained 8 bases not matched to a gene. This CDR3 has 15 residues. Germline V lookup: CDR1 SQVTM, CDR2 ANQGSEA. Per the original methods: Reference gene primer amplification in the assay estimated nucleated cell counts. The table came from immunoSEQ multiplex PCR; TCRdb's copy has only in-frame clones and leaves some out. The V and J calls and the clone size are those of that table, but D and trimming were determined from the DNA. Among 100,000 to 150,000 clones listed, about 70% were seen once.

The V call is TRBV29-1, the J call TRBJ2-7; 7 nucleotides align to TRBD1. This clonotype was obtained from a man aged 55 to 70 with acute or convalescent COVID-19. The sample consisted of peripheral blood. CDR3: CSVEDRETGIYEQYF. CDR3 in DNA: TGCAGCGTTGAAGATCGTGAGACAGGGATCTACGAGCAGTACTTC.